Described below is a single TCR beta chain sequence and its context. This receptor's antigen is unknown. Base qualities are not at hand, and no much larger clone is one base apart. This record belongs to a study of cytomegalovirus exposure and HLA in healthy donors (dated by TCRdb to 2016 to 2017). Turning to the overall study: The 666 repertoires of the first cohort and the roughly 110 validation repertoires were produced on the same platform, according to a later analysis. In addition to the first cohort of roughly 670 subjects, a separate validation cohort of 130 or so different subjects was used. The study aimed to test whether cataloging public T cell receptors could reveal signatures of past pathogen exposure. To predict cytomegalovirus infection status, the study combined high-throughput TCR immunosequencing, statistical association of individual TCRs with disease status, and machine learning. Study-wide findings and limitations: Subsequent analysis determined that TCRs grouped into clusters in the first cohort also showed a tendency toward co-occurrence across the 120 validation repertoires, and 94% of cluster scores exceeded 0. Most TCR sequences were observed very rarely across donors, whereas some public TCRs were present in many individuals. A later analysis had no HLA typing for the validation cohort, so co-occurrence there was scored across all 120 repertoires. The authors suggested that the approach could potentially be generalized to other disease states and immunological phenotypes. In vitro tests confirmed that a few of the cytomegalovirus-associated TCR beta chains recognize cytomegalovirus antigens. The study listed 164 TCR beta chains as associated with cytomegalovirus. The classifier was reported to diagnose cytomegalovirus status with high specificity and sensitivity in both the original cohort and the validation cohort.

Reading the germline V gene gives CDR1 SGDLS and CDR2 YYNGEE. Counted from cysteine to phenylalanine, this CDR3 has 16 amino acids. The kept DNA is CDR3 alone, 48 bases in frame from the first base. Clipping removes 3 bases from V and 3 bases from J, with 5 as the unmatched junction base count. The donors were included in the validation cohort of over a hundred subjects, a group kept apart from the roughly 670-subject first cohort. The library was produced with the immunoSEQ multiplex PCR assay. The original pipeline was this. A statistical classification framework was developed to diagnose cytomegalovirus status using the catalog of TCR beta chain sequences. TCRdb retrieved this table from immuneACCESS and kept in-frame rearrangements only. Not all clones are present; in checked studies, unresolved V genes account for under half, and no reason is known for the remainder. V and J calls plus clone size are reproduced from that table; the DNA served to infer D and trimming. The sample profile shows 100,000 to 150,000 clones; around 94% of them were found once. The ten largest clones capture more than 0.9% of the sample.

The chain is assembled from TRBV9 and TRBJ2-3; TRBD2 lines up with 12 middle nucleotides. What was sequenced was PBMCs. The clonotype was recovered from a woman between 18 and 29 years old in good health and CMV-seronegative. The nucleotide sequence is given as TGTGCCAGCAGCGACCGGACTAGCGGGGAGACAGATACGCAGTATTTT. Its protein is CASSDRTSGETDTQYF.